The clone carrying this TCR beta chain came up many times. Its antigen is still unknown. Each cDNA molecule carried a unique molecular identifier. TCRdb analysed the 5' RACE reads with MiXCR anew, one entry per CDR3 protein. The sample holds 60,000 to 70,000 distinct CDR3 sequences, around 6.5% seen once. Trimming at V came to 4 bases and at J to 4 bases, leaving 12 bases not matched to a gene. The germline V gene encodes CDR1 SQVTM and CDR2 ANQGSEA. There are 15 residues in the CDR3. The record originates from a study of early T cells in non-severe SARS-CoV-2 infection. About the research overall: Chains from this unsorted whole-blood bulk RNA could not be paired.

Study results and caveats: In VDJdb matching, anti-spike CD8 responses were favored while private and CD4 specificities went missing.

Sample: whole blood, taken at baseline. The origin of this receptor is an adult who was a healthcare worker with PCR-confirmed SARS-CoV-2 infection or an uninfected control (not recorded which). The chain uses TRBV29-1 and TRBJ1-2, with 7 positions matching TRBD1. CDR3 nucleotide sequence: TGCAGCGTTGGATACTCTACGAGGGGGCGCTATGGCTACACCTTC. Amino acids: CSVGYSTRGRYGYTF. The full variable domain, its missing parts supplied by reference TRBV29-1 and TRBJ1-2, is SAVISQKPSRDICQRGTSLTIQCQVDSQVTMMFWYRQQPGQSLTLIATANQGSEATYESGFVIDKFPISRPNLTFSTLTVSNMSPEDSSIYLCSVGYSTRGRYGYTFGSGTRLTVV.